Each of the 5 T cell receptor beta chains below was sequenced from the same sample in a study of blood T cell repertoires in COVID-19. The assay was immunoSEQ multiplex PCR, and TCRdb's table has in-frame clones only and misses some. The sample has 350,000 to 450,000 clones; around 92% are singletons. The sample consisted of PBMCs or T cells enriched from blood (not recorded which). The source is a woman in her 30s who had recovered from COVID-19.

V is TRBV29-1 and J is TRBJ2-1; D perhaps matches TRBD2 (6 bases). Germline values: CDR1 SQVTM, CDR2 ANQGSEA. Trimming removed 4 bases at V and 0 bases at J, with 13 bases between. This CDR3 has 15 amino acids. The CDR3 here is CSVGRRDRSYNEQFF. CDR3 bases: TGCAGCGTTGGCCGGCGGGACCGCTCCTACAATGAGCAGTTCTTC.

The V gene is TRBV7-9, the J gene TRBJ2-3; tentatively, D is TRBD2 (6 bases). The CDR3 loop spans 14 amino acids. The V end was cut by 0 bases, the J end by 13 bases, with 17 bases between. CDR1 SEHNR and CDR2 FQNEAQ come from the germline V gene (reference sequence). The CDR3 reads CASSLAATRLVEYF. The CDR3 DNA follows: TGTGCCAGCAGCTTAGCAGCGACTAGATTAGTGGAGTATTTT.

The chain combines TRBV18 with TRBJ1-3; 12 nucleotides line up with TRBD1. Losses at the gene ends were 1 base for V and 3 bases for J; bases not matched to a gene: 7. This CDR3 is 18 amino acids long. CDR1 KGHSH and CDR2 LQKENI come from the germline V gene. The CDR3 bases are TGTGCCAGCTCACCACTACCGGGACAGGGGGCTGGTGGAAACACCATATATTTT. Encoded protein: CASSPLPGQGAGGNTIYF.

The rearrangement links TRBV2 to TRBJ2-1; 8 nucleotides agree with TRBD2. Germline-derived CDR1 and CDR2 are SNHLY and FYNNEI. The V gene end was trimmed by 3 bases and the J gene end by 9 bases; junction bases not matched to a gene: 4. The CDR3 contains 13 residues. This chain's CDR3 is CASSDRRGGEQFF. The CDR3, as DNA: TGTGCCAGCAGTGACCGCCGGGGGGGTGAGCAGTTCTTC.

This rearrangement joins TRBV4-1 to TRBJ1-2; D is unresolved. The CDR3 extends over 13 amino acids. Germline loops: CDR1 MGHRA, CDR2 YSYEKL. The V gene lost 0 bases and the J gene lost 6 bases, with 8 bases spanning the gap. The CDR3 sequence is CASSQDRRDGYTF. The CDR3 DNA reads as TGCGCCAGCAGCCAAGATCGGAGGGATGGCTACACCTTC.